These 10 T cell receptor beta chains were sequenced from one sample in a study of cytomegalovirus exposure and HLA in healthy donors. Using immunoSEQ multiplex PCR, the repertoire was profiled, and TCRdb retains in-frame clones only, with some absent. The sample has 70,000 or so clones, over 85% seen once. Sequenced sample: PBMCs. These receptor sequences come from a man between 18 and 35 years old in good health and CMV-seropositive.

This rearrangement joins TRBV10-3 to TRBJ1-5, with D possibly matching TRBD1 (6 bases). Germline V gene sequence: CDR1 ENHRY, CDR2 SYGVKD. The V gene lost 2 bases and the J gene lost 1 base, with 12 bases spanning the gap. The CDR3 runs to 16 residues. For the CDR3, the DNA is TGTGCCATCAGTGAGAACAGGGTTATGAGCAATCAGCCCCAGCATTTT. It translates to CAISENRVMSNQPQHF.

The chain is built from TRBV28 and TRBJ1-3, with a possible D match to TRBD1 (6 bases). With 3 bases removed from V and 3 bases from J, the gap between germline ends came to 9 bases. The CDR3 is made up of 14 amino acids. Per germline, CDR1 MDHEN and CDR2 SYDVKM. The CDR3 reads CASSFRGGGNTIYF. DNA of the CDR3: TGTGCCAGCAGTTTCAGGGGTGGTGGAAACACCATATATTTT. The entire variable domain, with the rest obtained from reference TRBV28 and TRBJ1-3, is as follows: DVKVTQSSRYLVKRTGEKVFLECVQDMDHENMFWYRQDPGLGLRLIYFSYDVKMKEKGDIPEGYSVSREKKERFSLILESASTNQTSMYLCASSFRGGGNTIYFGEGSWLTVV.

As concerns this clone: An end of the junction differs from the germline gene, which may be a read error. The chain carries TRBV19 and TRBJ2-2; D is possibly TRBD2 (5 bases). CDR1 is LNHDA and CDR2 is SQIVND in the germline V gene (reference sequence). This CDR3 comprises 16 residues. CDR3: CASRPGSGANTGELFF. The DNA of the CDR3 is TGTGCCAGCCGGCCCGGCAGCGGAGCGAACACTGGGGAGCTGTTTTTT.

The genes are TRBV6-5 and TRBJ1-5, with 8 bases aligning to TRBD1. After removal of 6 bases from V and 6 bases from J, the junction contained 7 bases not matched to a gene. Looked up from germline, CDR1 is MNHEY and CDR2 is SVGAGI. This CDR3 is 14 amino acids long. CDR3 sequence (DNA): TGTGCCAGCAGCCTCGGGACAGGCCTTCAGCCCCAGCATTTT. As protein: CASSLGTGLQPQHF.

The chain joins TRBV30 to TRBJ2-6, with unresolved D. CDR1 is GTSNPN and CDR2 is SVGIG in the germline V gene (reference sequence). V was clipped by 7 bases and J by 1 base, with 20 bases between them. The CDR3 sequence is 17 residues long. The DNA of the CDR3 is TGTGCCTCGCCTCGGCAGGCATCGTTTTCTGGGGCCAACGTCCTGACTTTC. As protein: CASPRQASFSGANVLTF.

The gene calls are TRBV6-6 and TRBJ2-5; 8 bases line up with TRBD1. The CDR3 spans 16 residues. Germline lookup yields CDR1 MNHNY and CDR2 SVGAGI (reference sequence). Trimming at V came to 1 base and at J to 5 bases, leaving 9 bases not matched to a gene. CDR3 bases: TGTGCCAGCAGTTACTTCCGGCAGGGGGCTCCGGAGACCCAGTACTTC. This codes for CASSYFRQGAPETQYF.

The chain has TRBV6-1 and TRBJ1-5; TRBD1 matches 7 bases. The CDR3 runs to 13 residues. Losses at the gene ends were 10 bases for V and 3 bases for J; bases not matched to a gene: 6. Germline assignment: CDR1 MNHNS and CDR2 SASEGT. CDR3 coding DNA: TGTGCCATGGGGGGACAGTCCAATCAGCCCCAGCATTTT. It codes for CAMGGQSNQPQHF.

J is TRBJ2-7 and V is TRBV9; 8 nucleotides match TRBD1. This CDR3 comprises 15 residues. The V gene's germline CDR1 is SGDLS and CDR2 YYNGEE. After removal of 3 bases from V and 4 bases from J, the junction contained 9 bases not matched to a gene. The DNA for the CDR3 is TGTGCCAGCAGCGGATCCGGGACAGGTACTTACGAGCAGTACTTC. It encodes CASSGSGTGTYEQYF.

The V gene is TRBV10-3, the J gene TRBJ2-3; D possibly corresponds to TRBD1 (5 bases). Between the trimmed V and J ends, which lost 6 bases and 1 base, there was a span of 8 bases. This CDR3 spans 13 amino acids. Per the germline V gene, CDR1 is ENHRY and CDR2 is SYGVKD. The CDR3 loop reads CAIRGPRTDTQYF. The CDR3 DNA reads as TGTGCCATCAGGGGGCCACGCACAGATACGCAGTATTTT.

The chain employs TRBV6-5 and TRBJ1-2; the match to TRBD1 covers 8 bases. The junction had 5 bases not matched to a gene; V was cut back by 5 bases and J by 3 bases. Germline lookup yields CDR1 MNHEY and CDR2 SVGAGI. CDR3 size: 14 residues. For the CDR3, the DNA is TGTGCCAGCAGTCCCGGGACAGGCTACTATGGCTACACCTTC. Translated, it gives CASSPGTGYYGYTF.